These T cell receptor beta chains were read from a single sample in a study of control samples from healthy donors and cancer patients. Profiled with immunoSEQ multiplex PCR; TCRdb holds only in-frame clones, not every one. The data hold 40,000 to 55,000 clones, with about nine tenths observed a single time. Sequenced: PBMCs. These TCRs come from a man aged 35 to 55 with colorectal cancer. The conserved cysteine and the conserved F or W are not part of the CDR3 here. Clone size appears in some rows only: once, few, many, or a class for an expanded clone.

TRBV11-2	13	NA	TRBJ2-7	ASSPGKGNGDEQY
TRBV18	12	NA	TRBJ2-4	ASSPPISRNIQY
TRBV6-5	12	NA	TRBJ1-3	ASRNRGSGNTIY
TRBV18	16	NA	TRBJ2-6	ASSPPGGHLSGANVLT
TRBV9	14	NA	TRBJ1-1	ASSAAPGQMNTEAF
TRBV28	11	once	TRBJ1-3	ASGLTGGNTIY
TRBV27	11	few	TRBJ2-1	ASSLAVYNEQF
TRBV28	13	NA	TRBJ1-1	ASSLFVWQNTEAF
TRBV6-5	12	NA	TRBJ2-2	ASSYDGNTGELF
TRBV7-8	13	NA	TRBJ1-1	ASSLENQRNTEAF
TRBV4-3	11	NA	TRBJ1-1	ASSQDRDTEAF
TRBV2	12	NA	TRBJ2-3	ASSELSSTDTQY